This T cell receptor (beta chain) stems from a study of cytotoxic CD8 clonotypes in ibrutinib-treated CLL. General study results and limits: Baseline levels were approached again at progression, after clonality had risen at ibrutinib response.

J was trimmed by 7 bases and V by 5 bases; bases with no gene match: 7. Looked up from germline, CDR1 is LNHDA and CDR2 is SQIVND (reference sequence). The CDR3 is 15 residues long. Concerning this clone itself: Its specificity is unknown.

Generated by immunoSEQ multiplex PCR, the TCRdb table keeps only in-frame clones and is missing some. Of tens of thousands of clones in the sample, approximately 51% were seen once. The receptor's source is a human donor with chronic lymphocytic leukemia. The specimen comprised PBMCs, sampled before ibrutinib treatment. The J gene is TRBJ1-5, the V gene TRBV19; 11 bases are a match to TRBD1. The CDR3 sequence is CASSPSGTGGQPQHF. CDR3 DNA sequence: TGTGCCAGTAGTCCTTCCGGGACAGGGGGGCAGCCCCAGCATTTT.